The 29 T cell receptor beta chains listed next were all sequenced from one sample in a study of cytomegalovirus exposure and HLA in healthy donors. The PCR had 60 Vbeta and 13 Jbeta primers. TCRdb's copy holds only in-frame clones and misses some; the assay was immunoSEQ multiplex PCR. The table records 150,000 to 200,000 clones, 79% of them present only once. Sequencing used PBMCs. The receptors here all came from a woman aged 45-65 years in good health and CMV-seronegative.

The chain carries TRBV11-2 and TRBJ2-1, with TRBD2 as a possible D gene (5 bases). V shed 5 bases and J shed 1 base, with 12 bases lying between them. This CDR3 has 15 residues. Looked up from germline, CDR1 is SGHAT and CDR2 is FQNNGV. CDR3 protein: CASSQTLGSYNEQFF. CDR3 DNA sequence: TGTGCCAGCAGCCAGACACTAGGTTCCTACAATGAGCAGTTCTTC. The full variable domain, with the rest looked up from reference TRBV11-2 and TRBJ2-1, is EAGVAQSPRYKIIEKRQSVAFWCNPISGHATLYWYQQILGQGPKLLIQFQNNGVVDDSQLPKDRFSAERLKGVDSTLKIQPAKLEDSAVYLCASSQTLGSYNEQFFGPGTRLTVL.

This clone was picked up a small number of times. V usage is TRBV10-3 and J usage is TRBJ1-6; 7 bases match TRBD1. CDR3 length equals 14 residues. Germline V gene data show CDR1 as ENHRY and CDR2 as SYGVKD. Losses at the gene ends were 4 bases for V and 7 bases for J; bases not matched to a gene: 4. The CDR3 DNA is TGTGCCATCAGTGCAGACAGGGTAAATTCACCCCTCCACTTT. As protein: CAISADRVNSPLHF.

The rearrangement joins TRBV5-1 to TRBJ2-6; possible D gene TRBD1, 5 bases. Germline CDR1 and CDR2: SGHRS and YFSETQ. Trimming took 3 bases from V and 4 from J, leaving 11 bases between them. The CDR3 runs 15 residues. CDR3 sequence: CASSSRGGGANVLTF. The CDR3 DNA reads TGCGCCAGCAGCTCAAGGGGTGGAGGGGCCAACGTCCTGACTTTC. Complete variable domain (other parts from reference TRBV5-1 and TRBJ2-6): KAGVTQTPRYLIKTRGQQVTLSCSPISGHRSVSWYQQTPGQGLQFLFEYFSETQRNKGNFPGRFSGRQFSNSRSEMNVSTLELGDSALYLCASSSRGGGANVLTFGAGSRLTVL.

V and J are TRBV5-4 and TRBJ2-2; 10 nucleotides line up with TRBD2. Germline lookup yields CDR1 SGHNT and CDR2 YYREEE (reference sequence). V gave up 6 bases and J gave up 5 bases; unmatched junction bases: 10. The length of the CDR3 is 16 residues. The CDR3, as DNA: TGTGCCAGCACCGAAGCTAGCGGGAGATTGACCGGGGAGCTGTTTTTT. Protein product: CASTEASGRLTGELFF. Filled out from reference TRBV5-4 and TRBJ2-2, the complete variable domain reads ETGVTQSPTHLIKTRGQQVTLRCSSQSGHNTVSWYQQALGQGPQFIFQYYREEENGRGNFPPRFSGLQFPNYSSELNVNALELDDSALYLCASTEASGRLTGELFFGEGSRLTVL.

The chain employs TRBV7-2 and TRBJ1-4, with D tentatively TRBD1 (5 bases). V was shortened by 4 bases and J by 8 bases, with 20 bases between the two germline ends. The CDR3 consists of 16 residues. The germline V gene has CDR1 SGHTA and CDR2 FQGNSA. The CDR3 coding sequence is TGTGCCAGCAGCTCAACCGTTTCAGGGCTCGGAGAAAAACTGTTTTTT. This encodes CASSSTVSGLGEKLFF.

This clone has more than one count but fewer than ten. The chain couples TRBV5-4 to TRBJ1-1; D is uncertain. CDR3 length: 14 residues. From germline, CDR1 is SGHNT and CDR2 YYREEE (reference sequence). V lost 0 bases and J lost 1, with 7 bases in between. CDR3 sequence (DNA): TGTGCCAGCAGCTTGGAGTGGGCGAACACTGAAGCTTTCTTT. It yields the protein CASSLEWANTEAFF.

This clone was seen a few times. The J gene is TRBJ2-1, the V gene TRBV5-1; D might be TRBD2 (5 bases). V lost 4 bases and J lost 4, with 12 bases in between. This CDR3 is 14 amino acids long. Germline CDR1 is SGHRS and CDR2 is YFSETQ. In nucleotides, the CDR3 is TGCGCCAGCAGCGAGGGAGCCGGGTACAATGAGCAGTTCTTC. Translated: CASSEGAGYNEQFF.

This sequence joins TRBV6-1 and TRBJ1-5; D gene unclear. Trimming left V 7 bases short and J 2 bases short, with 12 bases between. Germline CDR1 and CDR2: MNHNS and SASEGT. There are 14 residues in the CDR3. In nucleotides, the CDR3 is TGTGCCAGCATACGACTGGCGGGCAATCAGCCCCAGCATTTT. Its protein is CASIRLAGNQPQHF.

This clone appeared a single time. The V call is TRBV4-3, the J call TRBJ2-7, with D possibly matching TRBD1 (5 bases). Germline CDR1 is LGHNA and CDR2 is YSLEER. The germline V and J ends were trimmed by 6 bases and 5 bases, with 17 bases remaining between them. This CDR3 is 14 amino acids long. The CDR3 region has the DNA TGCGCCAGCAGTTCCGTTTTAGGGGTGAACGAGCAGTACTTC. Translation gives CASSSVLGVNEQYF.

This chain uses TRBV19 with TRBJ1-5, with D possibly matching TRBD1 (6 bases). Germline-derived CDR1 and CDR2 are LNHDA and SQIVND (reference sequence). The CDR3 is made up of 16 amino acids. V was cut by 1 base and J by 3 bases, with 13 bases left in between. The CDR3, as DNA: TGTGCCAGTAGTATAGGTTCTGGGGGCCCCAATCAGCCCCAGCATTTT. Protein product: CASSIGSGGPNQPQHF.

V is TRBV5-1 and J is TRBJ2-2; 8 bases map to TRBD2. Germline V gives CDR1 SGHRS, CDR2 YFSETQ. The length of the CDR3 is 15 residues. The trim removed 3 bases at V and 4 bases at J, leaving 5 bases unmatched. CDR3 in amino acids: CASSSGGLSTGELFF. In nucleotides, the CDR3 is TGCGCCAGCAGCTCGGGGGGGCTAAGCACCGGGGAGCTGTTTTTT.

There are a few counts of this clone. The rearrangement links TRBV9 to TRBJ1-1; D ambiguous. CDR1 and CDR2 from the germline V gene are SGDLS and YYNGEE. Deletions cut 7 bases from V and 1 base from J, with 14 bases between. The length of the CDR3 is 14 residues. The CDR3 coding sequence is TGTGCCAGCTCCCGGCGGGAACGGAACACTGAAGCTTTCTTT. Protein product: CASSRRERNTEAFF. Drawing the rest from reference TRBV9 and TRBJ1-1, the complete variable domain is DSGVTQTPKHLITATGQRVTLRCSPRSGDLSVYWYQQSLDQGLQFLIQYYNGEERAKGNILERFSAQQFPDLHSELNLSSLELGDSALYFCASSRRERNTEAFFGQGTRLTVV.

V usage is TRBV5-4 and J usage is TRBJ2-7, with TRBD2 as a possible D gene (7 bases). The CDR3 is made up of 15 amino acids. Germline CDR1 reads SGHNT; CDR2 reads YYREEE (reference sequence). The V end lost 4 bases, the J end lost 5 bases, and 19 bases lay between the germline ends. This chain's CDR3 is CASSPGGSGTNEQYF. The CDR3 region has the DNA TGTGCCAGCAGCCCGGGAGGCAGCGGGACAAACGAGCAGTACTTC.

CDR3 nucleotide sequence: TGTGCCAGCAGTTACCTAGGCCCCACTGAAGCTTTCTTT. Translating it yields CASSYLGPTEAFF. The V and J genes are TRBV6-5 and TRBJ1-1; D call uncertain. The CDR3 loop spans 13 amino acids. CDR1 MNHEY and CDR2 SVGAGI come from the germline V gene. V shed 2 bases and J shed 4 bases, with 8 bases lying between them.

This clone was seen only once. The chain uses TRBV5-1 and TRBJ1-5; 8 positions agree with TRBD1. Trimming removed 4 bases from V and 6 bases from J; junction bases left unmatched: 6. Germline values: CDR1 SGHRS, CDR2 YFSETQ. CDR3 length equals 14 residues. CDR3 in DNA: TGCGCCAGCAGCCCGCAGGGGGCCCCTCAGCCCCAGCATTTT. This sequence encodes CASSPQGAPQPQHF. The full variable domain, rest sourced from reference TRBV5-1 and TRBJ1-5, is KAGVTQTPRYLIKTRGQQVTLSCSPISGHRSVSWYQQTPGQGLQFLFEYFSETQRNKGNFPGRFSGRQFSNSRSEMNVSTLELGDSALYLCASSPQGAPQPQHFGDGTRLSIL.

This clone has just one count. J is TRBJ1-1 and V is TRBV19; TRBD1 agrees at 8 bases. Germline-derived CDR1 and CDR2 are LNHDA and SQIVND (reference sequence). The CDR3 contains 14 residues. J gave up 5 bases and V 4 bases, and 6 bases lay outside the gene matches. CDR3 bases: TGTGCCAGTAGTAGCTGGACAGGGAGAACTGAAGCTTTCTTT. As protein: CASSSWTGRTEAFF.

This clone was observed once. The chain employs TRBV4-1 and TRBJ1-2, with a weak D call TRBD1 (6 bases). Trimming left V 0 bases short and J 8 bases short, with 13 bases between. This CDR3 has 14 residues. Germline values: CDR1 MGHRA, CDR2 YSYEKL. CDR3 in DNA: TGCGCCAGCAGCCAAGAACAGGGCCTCGGGGGCTACACCTTC. As protein: CASSQEQGLGGYTF.

The V and J genes are TRBV7-3 and TRBJ2-5; D may be TRBD1 (5 bases). The V gene's germline CDR1 is SGHTA and CDR2 FQGTGA. Trimming shortened V by 5 bases and J by 3 bases, and 10 bases separated the two germline ends. The CDR3 runs 13 residues. This chain's CDR3 is CASSAPTEETQYF. The CDR3, as DNA: TGTGCCAGCAGCGCCCCGACAGAAGAGACCCAGTACTTC.

The chain has TRBV5-4 and TRBJ2-1; 9 bases are shared with TRBD2. Germline CDR1 is SGHNT and CDR2 is YYREEE (reference sequence). This CDR3 comprises 13 residues. Germline trimming cut 5 bases from V and 12 bases from J; bases unmatched to any gene: 9. The CDR3 is CASSSPSGKGQFF. As DNA, the CDR3 is TGTGCCAGCAGTTCCCCTAGCGGGAAGGGGCAGTTCTTC. The entire variable domain, with the rest obtained from reference TRBV5-4 and TRBJ2-1, is as follows: ETGVTQSPTHLIKTRGQQVTLRCSSQSGHNTVSWYQQALGQGPQFIFQYYREEENGRGNFPPRFSGLQFPNYSSELNVNALELDDSALYLCASSSPSGKGQFFGPGTRLTVL.

The rearrangement uses TRBV28 and TRBJ1-6; TRBD1 is a possible D gene (5 bases). This CDR3 has 12 amino acids. Trimming removed 11 bases at V and 5 bases at J, with 10 bases between. Germline assignment: CDR1 MDHEN and CDR2 SYDVKM. The chain's CDR3 is CAGQGNNSPLHF. For the CDR3, the DNA is TGTGCCGGTCAGGGTAATAATTCACCCCTCCACTTT.

The genes are TRBV4-3 and TRBJ2-1, with 11 nucleotides matching TRBD1. V shed 4 bases and J 3 bases; nucleotides not matched to a gene: 2. The germline gives CDR1 LGHNA, CDR2 YSLEER. The CDR3 has 15 residues. The CDR3 sequence is CASSPGTGGYNEQFF. The CDR3 DNA sequence: TGCGCCAGCAGCCCAGGGACAGGGGGCTACAATGAGCAGTTCTTC.

The rearrangement joins TRBV5-4 to TRBJ2-1, with D unresolved. V gave up 3 bases and J gave up 1 base, with 8 bases separating them. This CDR3 is 14 amino acids long. CDR1 is SGHNT and CDR2 is YYREEE in the germline V gene (reference sequence). Here the CDR3 reads CASSSSGSYNEQFF. In DNA form, the CDR3 reads TGTGCCAGCAGCTCTTCCGGTTCCTACAATGAGCAGTTCTTC.

This clone was detected once. V usage is TRBV5-1 and J usage is TRBJ1-4; 8 bases map to TRBD1. In germline, CDR1 is SGHRS, CDR2 YFSETQ. J was trimmed by 7 bases and V by 0 bases; bases with no gene match: 8. The CDR3 is made up of 16 amino acids. Here the CDR3 DNA reads TGCGCCAGCAGCTTGGTAGGCAGGGGGCTAGGTGAAAAACTGTTTTTT. Translation: CASSLVGRGLGEKLFF. The whole variable domain, filled in from reference TRBV5-1 and TRBJ1-4, reads KAGVTQTPRYLIKTRGQQVTLSCSPISGHRSVSWYQQTPGQGLQFLFEYFSETQRNKGNFPGRFSGRQFSNSRSEMNVSTLELGDSALYLCASSLVGRGLGEKLFFGSGTQLSVL.

This clone appeared a few times. The chain is built from TRBV28 and TRBJ1-6; TRBD1 aligns across 7 bases. The CDR3 sequence is 14 residues long. Germline trimming cut 8 bases from V and 9 bases from J; bases unmatched to any gene: 10. Germline V lookup: CDR1 MDHEN, CDR2 SYDVKM. The CDR3 region is CASFKDRVRSPLHF. For the CDR3, the DNA is TGTGCCAGCTTTAAAGACAGGGTACGTTCACCCCTCCACTTT.

The rearrangement uses TRBV6-1 and TRBJ2-7, with 11 bases aligning to TRBD1. The CDR3 length is 14 residues. Germline V lookup: CDR1 MNHNS, CDR2 SASEGT. The V segment lost 7 bases and the J segment 6 bases; nucleotides outside the gene matches: 8. CDR3 DNA sequence: TGTGCCAGCAAGATAGGACAGGGGGCAGGCGAGCAGTACTTC. Translating it yields CASKIGQGAGEQYF.

This rearrangement joins TRBV11-1 to TRBJ2-3, with 10 bases identical to TRBD1. The V gene's germline CDR1 is SGHAT and CDR2 FQDESV (reference sequence). The CDR3 contains 14 residues. V lost 7 bases to trimming and J lost 6 bases; unmatched junction nucleotides: 7. The CDR3 region has the DNA TGTGCCAGCACCCGAGACAGGGGGCGTGATACGCAGTATTTT. The encoded protein is CASTRDRGRDTQYF.

This CDR3 is CASSLAHPGRNEQFF. CDR3 sequence (DNA): TGTGCCAGCAGCTTGGCCCATCCGGGTAGGAATGAGCAGTTCTTC. This chain connects TRBV5-4 to TRBJ2-1; unclear D gene. The CDR3 has 15 residues. Germline V gene data show CDR1 as SGHNT and CDR2 as YYREEE (reference sequence). The ends were cut back, 0 bases at V and 7 bases at J, with 14 bases in the middle.

The V gene is TRBV19, the J gene TRBJ1-5, with a weak D call TRBD1 (6 bases). The germline V gene has CDR1 LNHDA and CDR2 SQIVND (reference sequence). CDR3 length equals 15 residues. Trimming took 4 bases from V and 4 from J, leaving 14 bases between them. CDR3 nucleotides: TGTGCCAGTAGTACAATCGACAGGCGAAATCAGCCCCAGCATTTT. Amino acids: CASSTIDRRNQPQHF.

This chain uses TRBV27 with TRBJ2-1; 9 nucleotides match TRBD2. This CDR3 is built from 20 residues. The V and J ends lost 8 bases and 2 bases, in that order; junction bases with no gene match: 22. The V gene's germline CDR1 is MNHEY and CDR2 SMNVEV (reference sequence). The CDR3 is CASPGLSPSGEPFAYNEQFF. The CDR3 DNA reads TGTGCCAGCCCTGGACTCTCTCCTAGCGGGGAACCCTTTGCCTACAATGAGCAGTTCTTC.